This T cell receptor beta chain was identified in a study of OX40 agonist ivuxolimab in advanced cancers. Study information: Ivuxolimab, which is an agonistic anti-OX40 (CD134) antibody, was administered to the patients. Dose-escalation subjects each had hepatocellular carcinoma, melanoma, renal cell or head and neck cancer.

V lost 0 bases, J lost 0 bases, and 4 bases stayed unmatched. This CDR3 comprises 16 residues. The germline CDR1 and CDR2 sequences are LGHNA and YSLEER. Assay used: immunoSEQ multiplex PCR; TCRdb lists only in-frame clones, some missing. Of 55,000 to 65,000 clones in the sample, less than 90% were seen once. The V gene is TRBV4-3, the J gene TRBJ2-7; the match to TRBD2 covers 8 bases. This TCR was recovered from an adult with an advanced solid tumor such as melanoma, head and neck, liver or kidney cancer. The sequencing used CD4+ or CD8+ T cells sorted from blood, collected in a trial of the OX40 agonist ivuxolimab. DNA of the CDR3: TGCGCCAGCAGCCAAGATCTCAGCGGGAGCTCCTACGAGCAGTACTTC. Protein product: CASSQDLSGSSYEQYF.